Below are 14 T cell receptor beta chains sequenced from a single sample in a study of blood T cells in healthy people across ages. The second PCR ran about 6 to 12 cycles with a sample-barcoded 5' primer and J-beta primers. One entry per CDR3 protein results from TCRdb running MiXCR on the 5' RACE reads. This table holds around 1,000,000 distinct CDR3 sequences, approximately 25% found once. These same records also appear under a second study, on T cells of mothers and their children.

Sequencing input: blood. The origin of the receptors is a girl aged 2-15 years in good health.

This clonotype occurred a few times. The chain carries TRBV7-2 and TRBJ2-3; 7 nucleotides align to TRBD2. The CDR3 has 16 amino acids. CDR1 and CDR2 from the germline V gene are SGHTA and FQGNSA. J was trimmed by 2 bases and V by 4 bases; bases with no gene match: 9. In DNA, the CDR3 is TGTGCCAGCAGCTCATTAGCCGGGACTATCACAGATACGCAGTATTTT. Its protein product is CASSSLAGTITDTQYF.

For the CDR3, the DNA is TGTGCTAGCCGCCCAGGGGGACAACCTGAGCAGTTCTTC. Amino acid sequence: CASRPGGQPEQFF. The chain has TRBV12-5 and TRBJ2-1, with TRBD1 identical over 7 bases. The germline gives CDR1 LGHNT, CDR2 FRNRAP. This CDR3 has 13 residues. Germline trimming cut 9 bases from V and 9 bases from J; bases unmatched to any gene: 11.

V is TRBV29-1 and J is TRBJ2-3, with TRBD1 identical over 9 bases. This CDR3 comprises 15 residues. Germline values: CDR1 SQVTM, CDR2 ANQGSEA. V was clipped by 5 bases and J by 2 bases; unmatched bases: 8. This chain's CDR3 is CSVRPGQGFTDTQYF. The CDR3 DNA reads as TGCAGCGTTAGACCGGGACAGGGCTTCACAGATACGCAGTATTTT.

The chain uses TRBV27 and TRBJ2-3; 12 positions agree with TRBD2. J was trimmed by 2 bases and V by 3 bases; bases with no gene match: 3. This CDR3 comprises 16 residues. The germline gives CDR1 MNHEY, CDR2 SMNVEV (reference sequence). The DNA for the CDR3 is TGTGCCAGCAGTTTCCTAGCGGGGGGGCTCACAGATACGCAGTATTTT. Amino acid sequence: CASSFLAGGLTDTQYF.

This clonotype appeared a few times. The chain is built from TRBV29-1 and TRBJ2-4; D uncertain. The V gene lost 1 base and the J gene lost 0 bases, with 4 bases spanning the gap. CDR1 is SQVTM and CDR2 is ANQGSEA in the germline V gene. The CDR3 length is 13 residues. The CDR3 spells CSVEALAKNIQYF. CDR3 nucleotides: TGCAGCGTTGAAGCGCTAGCCAAAAACATTCAGTACTTC.

This chain links TRBV27 with TRBJ2-1, with D possibly matching TRBD1 (6 bases). In germline, CDR1 is MNHEY, CDR2 SMNVEV (reference sequence). This CDR3 has 14 residues. Trimming shortened V by 2 bases and J by 2 bases, and 7 bases separated the two germline ends. In nucleotides, the CDR3 is TGTGCCAGCAGTTTAGACAGGACCTACAATGAGCAGTTCTTC. Its translation: CASSLDRTYNEQFF.

This clonotype appeared a few times. This chain joins TRBV29-1 and TRBJ1-2, with 7 bases that match TRBD1. Trimming removed 7 bases from V and 2 bases from J; junction bases left unmatched: 10. Germline values: CDR1 SQVTM, CDR2 ANQGSEA. This CDR3 spans 14 amino acids. The CDR3 sequence is CSATAGQQNYGYTF. CDR3 nucleotides: TGCAGCGCGACGGCGGGACAGCAAAACTATGGCTACACCTTC.

This clonotype turned up a few times. The chain links TRBV2 to TRBJ2-4; D call uncertain. Germline assignment: CDR1 SNHLY and CDR2 FYNNEI. This CDR3 has 12 amino acids. V was clipped by 8 bases and J by 5 bases, with 10 bases between them. CDR3 nucleotide sequence: TGTGCCAGCCGTGGGGTAGAAAACATTCAGTACTTC. This codes for CASRGVENIQYF.

For this clonotype: At one end, the junction sequence differs from germline, possibly due to a read error. The chain employs TRBV7-7 and TRBJ1-5; the match to TRBD1 covers 7 bases. The CDR3 has 16 amino acids. Per the germline V gene, CDR1 is SSHAT and CDR2 is FNYEAQ (reference sequence). The chain's CDR3 is CASSPGQRYSNQPQHF. The CDR3 nucleotides are TGTGCTAGCAGCCCGGGACAGCGTTATAGCAATCAGCCCCAGCATTTT. Looking up the rest from reference TRBV7-7 and TRBJ1-5 gives the full variable domain: GAGVSQSPRYKVTKRGQDVTLRCDPISSHATLYWYQQALGQGPEFLTYFNYEAQPDKSGLPSDRFSAERPEGSISTLTIQRTEQRDSAMYRCASSPGQRYSNQPQHFGDGTRLSIL.

This chain joins TRBV20-1 and TRBJ2-5, with 11 bases matching TRBD1. The J call may be incorrect, as the DNA end agrees better with TRBJ2-1. The CDR3 has 14 residues. In germline, CDR1 is DFQATT, CDR2 SNEGSKA (reference sequence). The DNA for the CDR3 is TGCAGTGCGAGGCGGGACAGGGGGGAGAATGAGCAGTTCTTC. Protein sequence: CSARRDRGENEQFF.

This clonotype has more than one count but fewer than ten. The chain employs TRBV20-1 and TRBJ1-2; maybe TRBD1 (6 bases). The CDR3 runs 11 residues. Trimming took 3 bases from V and 6 from J, leaving 8 bases between them. Germline assignment: CDR1 DFQATT and CDR2 SNEGSKA (reference sequence). This CDR3 reads CSARRGDGYTF. The CDR3 DNA reads as TGCAGTGCTAGGAGGGGGGATGGCTACACCTTC.

Only a few counts were recorded for this clonotype. The chain couples TRBV6-9 to TRBJ1-5; D not resolved. Trimming took 7 bases from V and 4 from J, leaving 5 bases between them. Germline values: CDR1 MNHGY, CDR2 SVAAGI. This CDR3 comprises 11 residues. The CDR3 nucleotides are TGTGCCAGCATGGGGAATCAGCCCCAGCATTTT. It yields the protein CASMGNQPQHF.

In its sample, this clonotype was seen once. This rearrangement joins TRBV20-1 to TRBJ2-5; D is possibly TRBD1 (5 bases). The CDR3 spans 13 residues. Trimming pared 6 bases from V and 9 bases from J, leaving 20 bases between. CDR1 and CDR2 from the germline V gene are DFQATT and SNEGSKA (reference sequence). The CDR3 region is CSAPPMPPRAQYF. CDR3 sequence (DNA): TGCAGTGCCCCTCCCATGCCCCCCAGGGCCCAGTACTTC.

This clonotype appeared a few times. The chain links TRBV28 to TRBJ2-5; 7 bases fit TRBD1. The CDR3 is made up of 13 amino acids. Losses at the gene ends were 4 bases for V and 7 bases for J; bases not matched to a gene: 6. CDR1 and CDR2 (germline): MDHEN, SYDVKM. CDR3: CASSSTGLATQYF. As DNA, the CDR3 is TGTGCCAGCAGTTCGACAGGGCTAGCGACCCAGTACTTC.